The present TCR beta chain was sequenced within a study of cytomegalovirus exposure and HLA in healthy donors. Study-level findings and limits: Roughly 170 TCR beta chains were listed as cytomegalovirus-associated. As a later analysis showed, a missense DCLRE1C variant was linked to trimming of TCR beta V- and J-genes.

As regards this clone: The antigen remains unidentified.

PCR used 60 Vbeta primers and 13 Jbeta primers. The data were produced by immunoSEQ multiplex PCR, yet TCRdb's version contains in-frame clones alone and is incomplete. This sample has about 160,000 clones; approximately 80% occur once, and the top ten carry around a tenth. The CDR3 has 17 residues. In germline, CDR1 is KGHSH, CDR2 LQKENI. Trimming took 6 bases from V and 3 from J, leaving 20 bases between them. V usage is TRBV18 and J usage is TRBJ1-4; D is perhaps TRBD1 (6 bases). The clonotype comes from a man between 45 and 60 years old in good health and CMV-seropositive. The material sequenced was PBMCs. The CDR3 DNA reads as TGTGCCAGCTCGCGATCAACAGGGTTCCGAGCTAATGAAAAACTGTTTTTT. This encodes CASSRSTGFRANEKLFF.